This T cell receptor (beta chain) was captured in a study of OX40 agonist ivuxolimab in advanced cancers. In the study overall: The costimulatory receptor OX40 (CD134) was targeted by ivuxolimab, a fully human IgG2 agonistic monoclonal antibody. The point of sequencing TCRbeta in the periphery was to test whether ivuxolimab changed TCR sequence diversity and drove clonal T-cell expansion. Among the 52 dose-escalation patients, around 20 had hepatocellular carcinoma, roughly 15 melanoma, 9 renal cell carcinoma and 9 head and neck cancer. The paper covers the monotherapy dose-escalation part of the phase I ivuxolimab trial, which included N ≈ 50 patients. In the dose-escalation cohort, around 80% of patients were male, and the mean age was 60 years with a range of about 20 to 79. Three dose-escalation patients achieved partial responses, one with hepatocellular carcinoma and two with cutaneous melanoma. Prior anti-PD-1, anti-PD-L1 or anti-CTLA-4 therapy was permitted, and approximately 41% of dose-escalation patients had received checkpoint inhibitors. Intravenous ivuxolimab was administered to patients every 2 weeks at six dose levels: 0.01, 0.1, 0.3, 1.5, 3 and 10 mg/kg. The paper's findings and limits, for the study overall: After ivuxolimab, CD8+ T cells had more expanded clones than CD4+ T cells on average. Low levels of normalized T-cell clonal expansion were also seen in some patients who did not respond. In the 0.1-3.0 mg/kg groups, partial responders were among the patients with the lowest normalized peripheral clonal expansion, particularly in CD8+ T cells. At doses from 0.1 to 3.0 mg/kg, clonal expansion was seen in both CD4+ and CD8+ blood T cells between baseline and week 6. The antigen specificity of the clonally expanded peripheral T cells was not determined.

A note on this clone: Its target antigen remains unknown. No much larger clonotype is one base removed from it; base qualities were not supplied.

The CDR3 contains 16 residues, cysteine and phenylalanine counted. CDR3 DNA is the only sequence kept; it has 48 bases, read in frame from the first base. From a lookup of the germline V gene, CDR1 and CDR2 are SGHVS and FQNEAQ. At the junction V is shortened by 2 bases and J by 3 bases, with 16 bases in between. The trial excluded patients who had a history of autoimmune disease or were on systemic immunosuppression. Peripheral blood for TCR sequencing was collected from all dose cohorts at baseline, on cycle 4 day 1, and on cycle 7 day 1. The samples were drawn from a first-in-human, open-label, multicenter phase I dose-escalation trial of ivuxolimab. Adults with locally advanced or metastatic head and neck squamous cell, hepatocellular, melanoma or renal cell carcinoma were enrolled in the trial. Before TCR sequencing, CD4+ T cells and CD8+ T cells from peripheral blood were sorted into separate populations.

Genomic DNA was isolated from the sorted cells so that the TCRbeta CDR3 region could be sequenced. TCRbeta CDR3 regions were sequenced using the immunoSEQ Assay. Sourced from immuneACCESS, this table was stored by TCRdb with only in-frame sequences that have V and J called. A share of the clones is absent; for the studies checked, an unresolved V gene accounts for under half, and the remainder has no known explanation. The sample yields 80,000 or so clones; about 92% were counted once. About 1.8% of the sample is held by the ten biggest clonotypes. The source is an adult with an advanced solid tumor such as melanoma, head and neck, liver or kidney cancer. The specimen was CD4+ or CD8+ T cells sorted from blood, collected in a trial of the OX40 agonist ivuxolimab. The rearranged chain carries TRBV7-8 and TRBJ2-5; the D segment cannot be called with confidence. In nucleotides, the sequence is TGTGCCAGCAGCTTATTACTGGTATTAGGAGAAGAGACCCAGTACTTC. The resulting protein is CASSLLLVLGEETQYF.